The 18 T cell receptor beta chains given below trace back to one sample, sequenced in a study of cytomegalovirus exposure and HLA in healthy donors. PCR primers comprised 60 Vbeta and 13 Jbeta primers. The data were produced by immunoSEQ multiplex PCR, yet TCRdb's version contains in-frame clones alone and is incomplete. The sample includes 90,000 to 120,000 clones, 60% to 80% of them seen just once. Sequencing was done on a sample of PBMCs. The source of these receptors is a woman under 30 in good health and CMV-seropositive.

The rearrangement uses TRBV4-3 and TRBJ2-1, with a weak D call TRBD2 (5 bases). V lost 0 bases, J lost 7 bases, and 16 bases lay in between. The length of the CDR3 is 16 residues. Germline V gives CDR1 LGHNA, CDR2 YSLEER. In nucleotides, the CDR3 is TGCGCCAGCAGCCAAGATTTAAACCTACTAGAGAATGAGCAGTTCTTC. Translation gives CASSQDLNLLENEQFF.

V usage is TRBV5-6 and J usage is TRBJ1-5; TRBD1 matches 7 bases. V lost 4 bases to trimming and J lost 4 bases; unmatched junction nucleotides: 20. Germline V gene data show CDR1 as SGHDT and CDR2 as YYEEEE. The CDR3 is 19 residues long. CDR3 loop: CASSLAGMGGRGLNQPQHF. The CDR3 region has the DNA TGTGCCAGCAGCCTGGCGGGGATGGGGGGCAGGGGGTTAAATCAGCCCCAGCATTTT.

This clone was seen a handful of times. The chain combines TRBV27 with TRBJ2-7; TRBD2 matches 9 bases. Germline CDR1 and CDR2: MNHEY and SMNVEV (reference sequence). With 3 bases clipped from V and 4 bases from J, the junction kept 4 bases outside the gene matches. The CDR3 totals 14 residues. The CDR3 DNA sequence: TGTGCCAGCAGTTTGCGGGAGGGGGAGTACGAGCAGTACTTC. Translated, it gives CASSLREGEYEQYF.

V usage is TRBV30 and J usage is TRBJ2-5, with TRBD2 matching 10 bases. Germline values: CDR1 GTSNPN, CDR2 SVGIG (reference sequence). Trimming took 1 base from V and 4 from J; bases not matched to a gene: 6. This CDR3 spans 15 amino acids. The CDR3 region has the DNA TGTGCCTGGAGTGCGCTAGCGGGAGTGGGAGAGACCCAGTACTTC. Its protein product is CAWSALAGVGETQYF.

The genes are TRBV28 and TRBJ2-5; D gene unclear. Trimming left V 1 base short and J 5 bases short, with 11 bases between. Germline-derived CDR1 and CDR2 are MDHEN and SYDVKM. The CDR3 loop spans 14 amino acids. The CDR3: CASSLSATVETQYF. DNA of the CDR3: TGTGCCAGCAGTTTATCAGCGACGGTGGAGACCCAGTACTTC.

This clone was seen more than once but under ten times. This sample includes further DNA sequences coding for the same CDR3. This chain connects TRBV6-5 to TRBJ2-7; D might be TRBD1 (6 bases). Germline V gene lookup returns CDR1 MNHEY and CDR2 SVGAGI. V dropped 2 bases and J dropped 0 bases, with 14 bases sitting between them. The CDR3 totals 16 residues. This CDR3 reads CASSYLQGRSSYEQYF. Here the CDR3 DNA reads TGTGCCAGCAGTTACCTACAGGGTAGAAGCTCCTACGAGCAGTACTTC.

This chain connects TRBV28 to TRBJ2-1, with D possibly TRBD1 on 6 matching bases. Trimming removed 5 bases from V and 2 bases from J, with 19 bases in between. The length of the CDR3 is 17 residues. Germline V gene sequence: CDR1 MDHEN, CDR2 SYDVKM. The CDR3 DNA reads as TGTGCCAGCAGTAGTAAGAAACAGGGAGTAACCTACAATGAGCAGTTCTTC. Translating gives CASSSKKQGVTYNEQFF.

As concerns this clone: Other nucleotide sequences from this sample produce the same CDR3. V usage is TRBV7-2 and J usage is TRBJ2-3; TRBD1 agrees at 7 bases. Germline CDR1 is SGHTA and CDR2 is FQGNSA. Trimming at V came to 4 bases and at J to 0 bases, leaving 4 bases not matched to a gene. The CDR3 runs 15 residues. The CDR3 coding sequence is TGTGCCAGCAGCTATAGGACAGGTAGCACAGATACGCAGTATTTT. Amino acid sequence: CASSYRTGSTDTQYF.

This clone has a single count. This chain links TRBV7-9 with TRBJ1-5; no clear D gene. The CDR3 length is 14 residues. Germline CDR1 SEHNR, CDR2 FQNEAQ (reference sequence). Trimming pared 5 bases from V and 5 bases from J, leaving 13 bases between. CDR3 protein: CASSPGSGDQPQHF. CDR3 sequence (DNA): TGTGCCAGCAGCCCCGGGAGCGGGGATCAGCCCCAGCATTTT.

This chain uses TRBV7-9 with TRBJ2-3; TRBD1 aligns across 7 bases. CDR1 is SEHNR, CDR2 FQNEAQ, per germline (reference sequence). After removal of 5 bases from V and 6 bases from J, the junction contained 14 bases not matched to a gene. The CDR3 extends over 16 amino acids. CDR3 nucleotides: TGTGCCAGCAGCCAGGAGGTTACAGGGGTCGGGGATACGCAGTATTTT. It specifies CASSQEVTGVGDTQYF.

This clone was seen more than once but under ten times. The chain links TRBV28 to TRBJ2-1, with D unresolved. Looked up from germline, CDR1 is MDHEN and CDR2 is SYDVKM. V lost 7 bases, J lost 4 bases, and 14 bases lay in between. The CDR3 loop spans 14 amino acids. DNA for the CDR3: TGTGCCAGCATTCGCGGCGGTTCATACAATGAGCAGTTCTTC. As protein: CASIRGGSYNEQFF.

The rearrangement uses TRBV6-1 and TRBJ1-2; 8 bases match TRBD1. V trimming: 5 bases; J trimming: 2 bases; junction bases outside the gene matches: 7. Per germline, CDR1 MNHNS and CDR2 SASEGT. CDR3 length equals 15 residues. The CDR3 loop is CASSTRQGRNYGYTF. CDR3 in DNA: TGTGCCAGCAGTACCCGACAGGGGAGGAACTATGGCTACACCTTC.

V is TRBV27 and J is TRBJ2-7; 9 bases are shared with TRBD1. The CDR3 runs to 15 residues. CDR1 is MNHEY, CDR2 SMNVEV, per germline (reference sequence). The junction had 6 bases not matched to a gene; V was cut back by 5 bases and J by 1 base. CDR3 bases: TGTGCCAGCAGTCCCCCCGGGACAGGGTCCTACGAGCAGTACTTC. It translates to CASSPPGTGSYEQYF.

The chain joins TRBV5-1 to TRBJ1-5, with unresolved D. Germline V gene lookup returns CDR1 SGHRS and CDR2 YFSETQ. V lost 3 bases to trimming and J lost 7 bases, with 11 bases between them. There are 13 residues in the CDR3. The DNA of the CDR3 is TGCGCCAGCAGCTCGGAAGGCGGCCAGCCCCAGCATTTT. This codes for CASSSEGGQPQHF.

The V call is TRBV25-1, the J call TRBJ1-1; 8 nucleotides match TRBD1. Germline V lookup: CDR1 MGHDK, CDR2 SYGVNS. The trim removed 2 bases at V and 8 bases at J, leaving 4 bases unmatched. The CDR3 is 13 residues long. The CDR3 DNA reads TGTGCCAGCAGTGAACCAGGGGGCATCGAAGCTTTCTTT. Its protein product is CASSEPGGIEAFF. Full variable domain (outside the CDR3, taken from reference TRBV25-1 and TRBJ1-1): EADIYQTPRYLVIGTGKKITLECSQTMGHDKMYWYQQDPGMELHLIHYSYGVNSTEKGDLSSESTVSRIRTEHFPLTLESARPSHTSQYLCASSEPGGIEAFFGQGTRLTVV.

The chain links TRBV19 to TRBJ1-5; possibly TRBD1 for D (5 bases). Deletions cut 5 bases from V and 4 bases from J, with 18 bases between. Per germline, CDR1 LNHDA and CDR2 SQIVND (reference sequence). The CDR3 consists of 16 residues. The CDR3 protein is CASSGGTGDSNQPQHF. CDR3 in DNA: TGTGCCAGTAGTGGAGGGACCGGGGACTCAAATCAGCCCCAGCATTTT.

The CDR3 DNA is TGCGCCAGCAGCTTGGGCAGCCAAGAGACCCAGTACTTC. It codes for CASSLGSQETQYF. The V call is TRBV5-1, the J call TRBJ2-5; D remains unclear. V was pared by 0 bases and J by 1 base, with 4 bases between. This CDR3 has 13 residues. Germline values: CDR1 SGHRS, CDR2 YFSETQ. The full variable domain, its missing parts supplied by reference TRBV5-1 and TRBJ2-5, is KAGVTQTPRYLIKTRGQQVTLSCSPISGHRSVSWYQQTPGQGLQFLFEYFSETQRNKGNFPGRFSGRQFSNSRSEMNVSTLELGDSALYLCASSLGSQETQYFGPGTRLLVL.

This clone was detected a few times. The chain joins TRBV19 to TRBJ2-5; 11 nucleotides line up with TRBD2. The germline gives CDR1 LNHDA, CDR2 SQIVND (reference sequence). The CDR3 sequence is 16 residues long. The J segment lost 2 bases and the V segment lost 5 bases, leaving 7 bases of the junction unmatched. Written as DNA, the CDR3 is TGTGCCAGTAGTTCTACGGGACTAGCGGTACAAGAGACCCAGTACTTC. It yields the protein CASSSTGLAVQETQYF.